The sample holds many counts of the clone carrying this T cell receptor (beta chain). This sample stems from a study of T-cell reconstitution after alpha-beta-depleted transplantation in children. The V and J ends lost 3 bases and 1 base respectively, with 6 bases between them. The CDR3 consists of 13 residues. Germline V gene lookup returns CDR1 SGHNT and CDR2 YYREEE (reference sequence). Unique molecular identifiers were used to barcode this TCRbeta library. TCRdb itself ran the PCR reads through MiXCR, one entry per CDR3 protein. The table includes a few hundred thousand distinct CDR3 sequences, 9.5% to 15% detected once.

The chain recombines TRBV5-4 with TRBJ2-3, with D tentatively TRBD2 (6 bases). This TCR derives from a human donor who donated a stem cell graft to a child with combined immunodeficiency. Sequencing used PBMCs from the stem cell graft donor, obtained from the stem cell graft. DNA of the CDR3: TGTGCCAGCAGCTGGAGGGGCACAGATACGCAGTATTTT. Its translation is CASSWRGTDTQYF.